This TCR beta chain was captured by sequencing in a study of neurological immune-mediated disorders. General study findings and limits: There were no CDR3 amino acid sequences shared by expanded clones across subjects, a result suggesting private repertoires in all groups.

This clonotype turned up a few times. The target antigen is unknown. A junction boundary mismatches the germline segment, possibly from a read error. 5'RACE generated cDNA with 10-nucleotide random UMIs. TCRdb reanalysed the 5' RACE reads using MiXCR and keeps one entry per CDR3 protein. The sample shows about 59,000 distinct CDR3 sequences, about 3.5% of them seen only once. Germline V lookup: CDR1 SGHDN, CDR2 FVKESK. This CDR3 comprises 16 residues. Sequenced: PBMCs. The chain carries TRBV14 and TRBJ2-5; 11 nucleotides line up with TRBD2. The receptor's source is a woman between 45 and 65 years old with multiple sclerosis. CDR3 sequence reads: CASNQVTSGSFQTQYF. CDR3 sequence (DNA): TGTGCCAGCAACCAAGTCACTAGCGGGAGTTTCCAGACCCAGTACTTC.